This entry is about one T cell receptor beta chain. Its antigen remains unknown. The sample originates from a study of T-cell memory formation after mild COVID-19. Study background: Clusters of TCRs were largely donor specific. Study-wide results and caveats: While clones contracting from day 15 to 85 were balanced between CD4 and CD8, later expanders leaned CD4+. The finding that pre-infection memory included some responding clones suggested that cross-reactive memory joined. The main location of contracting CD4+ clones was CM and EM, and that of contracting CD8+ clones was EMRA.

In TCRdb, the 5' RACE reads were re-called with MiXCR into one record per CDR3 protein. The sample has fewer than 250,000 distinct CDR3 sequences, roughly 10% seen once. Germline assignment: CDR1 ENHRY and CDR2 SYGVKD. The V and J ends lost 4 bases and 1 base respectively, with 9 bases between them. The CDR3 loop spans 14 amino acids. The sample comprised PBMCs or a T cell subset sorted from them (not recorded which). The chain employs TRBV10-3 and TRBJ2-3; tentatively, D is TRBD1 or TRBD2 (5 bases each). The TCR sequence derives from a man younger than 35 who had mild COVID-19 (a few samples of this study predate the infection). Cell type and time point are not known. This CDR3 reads CAISGDGRTDTQYF. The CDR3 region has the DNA TGTGCCATCAGTGGGGACGGACGCACAGATACGCAGTATTTT.